This TCR beta chain was sequenced during a study of T cells in tuberculosis. CDR3 size: 11 residues. CDR1 and CDR2 (germline): SNHLY, FYNNEI. With 8 bases removed from V and 12 bases from J, the gap between germline ends came to 14 bases. The data were produced by immunoSEQ multiplex PCR, yet TCRdb's version contains in-frame clones alone and is incomplete. The profile covers roughly 44,000 clones, with 90% to 95% appearing a single time and around 7% taken by the ten largest. Sequenced sample: PBMCs. The receptor comes from a donor aged 10-35 years with latent tuberculosis or without tuberculosis infection. This chain uses TRBV2 with TRBJ2-1; tentative D call: TRBD1 (5 bases). The CDR3 coding sequence is TGTGCCAGCGCCGGACAATCCGCGCAGTTCTTC. Protein sequence: CASAGQSAQFF.